The sequence of this T cell receptor (beta chain) was determined in a study of HIV-infected children after antiretroviral therapy interruption. The sample's treatment: PENTA 11 planned treatment interruption arm or continuous ART arm. From germline, CDR1 is MDHEN and CDR2 SYDVKM. This CDR3 is 16 amino acids long. Trimming stripped 7 bases from V and 5 bases from J, with 20 bases between. This clonotype was observed many times. Unique molecular identifiers were included in an RNA-based 3' RACE TCR library. From the 3' RACE reads, TCRdb called clonotypes with MiXCR, one entry per CDR3 protein. Of some 15,000 distinct CDR3 sequences in the sample, less than 3.5% were seen once.

The chain has TRBV28 and TRBJ2-2; D may be TRBD1 (5 bases). The sequences come from CD45RO+ CD8+ T cells from PBMCs, pooled from several time points, collected from a donor given antiretroviral therapy, either interrupted or continuous. As for subset: memory CD8+ CD45RO+ CD45RA- T cells. The receptor comes from a pool of human donors with HIV. The CDR3 DNA sequence: TGTGCCAGCAAGAGGAGTGACAGAGAGGCAACCGGGGAGCTGTTTTTT. This codes for CASKRSDREATGELFF.